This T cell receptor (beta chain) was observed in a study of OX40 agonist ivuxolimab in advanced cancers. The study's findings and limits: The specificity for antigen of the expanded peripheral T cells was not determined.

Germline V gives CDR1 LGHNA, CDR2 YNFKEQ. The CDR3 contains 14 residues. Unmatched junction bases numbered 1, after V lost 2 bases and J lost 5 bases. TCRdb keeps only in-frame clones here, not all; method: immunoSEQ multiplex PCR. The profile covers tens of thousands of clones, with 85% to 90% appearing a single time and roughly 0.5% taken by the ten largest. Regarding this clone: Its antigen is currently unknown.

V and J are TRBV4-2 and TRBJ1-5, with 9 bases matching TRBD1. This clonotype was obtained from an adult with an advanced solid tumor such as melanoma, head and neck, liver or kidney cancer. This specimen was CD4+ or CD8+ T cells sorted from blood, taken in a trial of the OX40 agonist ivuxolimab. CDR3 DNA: TGTGCCAGCAGCCAACGGACAGGGGATCAGCCCCAGCATTTT. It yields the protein CASSQRTGDQPQHF.